The clone carrying this T cell receptor (beta chain) appeared a single time. The data stem from a study of blood T cell repertoires in COVID-19. Clones were read by immunoSEQ multiplex PCR, and TCRdb kept only the in-frame ones, dropping some. The data contain 650,000 to 800,000 clones, 85% to 90% of them singletons. The TCR sequence derives from a woman aged 18-35 years with acute or convalescent COVID-19. Sequenced sample: peripheral blood.

CDR3 region: CASTTDRGDIQYF. The CDR3 DNA is TGCGCCAGCACGACCGACAGGGGAGACATTCAGTACTTC. The chain joins TRBV5-1 to TRBJ2-4; the match to TRBD1 covers 8 bases. Germline V CDR1 and CDR2: SGHRS, YFSETQ. CDR3 length equals 13 residues. V lost 6 bases and J lost 8; bases outside the gene matches: 7.